These 17 T cell receptor beta chains originate from one sample sequenced in a study of early T cells in non-severe SARS-CoV-2 infection. TCRdb used MiXCR to reprocess the 5' RACE reads, holding one entry per CDR3 protein. Among 55,000 to 75,000 distinct CDR3 sequences, roughly 7.7% were seen once, and the ten largest hold about 3.4%. The specimen sequenced was whole blood. These receptors came from an adult who was a healthcare worker with PCR-confirmed SARS-CoV-2 infection or an uninfected control (not recorded which).

This clonotype was detected only once. One end of the junction fails to match germline, which may point to a read error. The chain recombines TRBV11-2 with TRBJ2-5, with D hard to call. CDR3 size: 14 residues. The germline gives CDR1 SGHAT, CDR2 FQNNGV. The CDR3 sequence: CASSLQQFQGTQYF. The DNA of the CDR3 is TGTGCCAGCAGCTTACAACAGTTCCAAGGGACCCAGTACTTC.

CDR3 amino acids: CASSLSGGIGTEAFF. The CDR3 DNA is TGTGCCAGCAGCCTTTCGGGGGGGATCGGCACTGAAGCTTTCTTT. This chain links TRBV7-9 with TRBJ1-1, with a tentative D call TRBD1 (5 bases). The CDR3 spans 15 residues. Trimming took 5 bases from V and 4 from J, leaving 17 bases between them. Germline V lookup: CDR1 SEHNR, CDR2 FQNEAQ (reference sequence).

The chain recombines TRBV7-9 with TRBJ1-5; 7 bases map to TRBD1. The CDR3 has 15 amino acids. Germline CDR1 reads SEHNR; CDR2 reads FQNEAQ (reference sequence). The trim removed 1 base at V and 4 bases at J, leaving 4 bases unmatched. CDR3 DNA: TGTGCCAGCAGCTTAGACGACAGGGCGAATCAGCCCCAGCATTTT. Its protein is CASSLDDRANQPQHF.

V usage is TRBV7-6 and J usage is TRBJ2-5, with a weak D call TRBD1 (5 bases). The CDR3 is made up of 16 amino acids. Trimming pared 3 bases from V and 1 base from J, leaving 15 bases between. Germline CDR1 is SGHVS and CDR2 is FNYEAQ. The CDR3 reads CASSFNGRGFQETQYF. In DNA, the CDR3 is TGTGCCAGCAGCTTTAACGGAAGGGGCTTCCAAGAGACCCAGTACTTC.

This clonotype was found a few times. The chain couples TRBV30 to TRBJ2-7, with 14 bases identical to TRBD2. Germline-derived CDR1 and CDR2 are GTSNPN and SVGIG (reference sequence). The CDR3 totals 17 residues. J lost 7 bases, V lost 3 bases, and 14 bases had no gene match. The CDR3 bases are TGTGCCTGGAGCGGGACTAGCGGGAGAGGGCTGGCGCGGGAGCAGTACTTC. It specifies CAWSGTSGRGLAREQYF. Supplemented by reference TRBV30 and TRBJ2-7, the full variable domain reads SQTIHQWPATLVQPVGSPLSLECTVEGTSNPNLYWYRQAAGRGLQLLFYSVGIGQISSEVPQNLSASRPQDRQFILSSKKLLLSDSGFYLCAWSGTSGRGLAREQYFGPGTRLTVT.

The gene calls are TRBV29-1 and TRBJ2-5; a possible D gene is TRBD1 (6 bases). The CDR3 is made up of 12 amino acids. The germline V and J ends were trimmed by 8 bases and 4 bases, with 14 bases remaining between them. In germline, CDR1 is SQVTM, CDR2 ANQGSEA. CDR3 sequence: CSTWDNSETQYF. CDR3 DNA: TGCAGCACATGGGACAACTCAGAGACCCAGTACTTC.

This clonotype was detected many times. The chain carries TRBV11-3 and TRBJ2-1, with D possibly matching TRBD2 (5 bases). This CDR3 spans 13 amino acids. The V end was cut by 4 bases, the J end by 10 bases, with 14 bases between. Germline CDR1 SGHNT, CDR2 YENEEA. The CDR3 protein is CASSSYSRREQFF. The CDR3, as DNA: TGTGCCAGCAGCTCCTACAGCAGGAGGGAGCAGTTCTTC.

This clonotype was found a few times. CDR3 bases: TGTGCCAGCTCACTATTGACAGAACCTTATGGCTACACCTTC. This gives the protein CASSLLTEPYGYTF. The rearrangement joins TRBV18 to TRBJ1-2; perhaps TRBD1 as D (5 bases). Germline CDR1 and CDR2: KGHSH and LQKENI. Trimming shortened V by 4 bases and J by 5 bases, and 14 bases separated the two germline ends. The CDR3 spans 14 residues.

The chain links TRBV28 to TRBJ2-2; 7 bases fit TRBD1. The J segment lost 8 bases and the V segment lost 6 bases, leaving 15 bases of the junction unmatched. The CDR3 extends over 16 amino acids. Germline CDR1 MDHEN, CDR2 SYDVKM. This CDR3 is CASRTQHRGPRGELFF. The CDR3 DNA follows: TGTGCCAGCAGGACACAACACAGGGGCCCCAGGGGGGAGCTGTTTTTT.

This clonotype has at least ten counts. The V gene is TRBV27, the J gene TRBJ1-1; TRBD1 is a possible D gene (6 bases). The CDR3 consists of 14 residues. The V gene lost 8 bases and the J gene lost 1 base, with 14 bases spanning the gap. CDR1 MNHEY and CDR2 SMNVEV come from the germline V gene (reference sequence). CDR3 in DNA: TGTGCCAGCCGAGCTGGGACACCGAACACTGAAGCTTTCTTT. Translation: CASRAGTPNTEAFF.

V and J are TRBV4-1 and TRBJ1-1; maybe TRBD1 (6 bases). In germline, CDR1 is MGHRA, CDR2 YSYEKL. V lost 0 bases and J lost 4, with 15 bases in between. This CDR3 is built from 16 residues. The CDR3 DNA is TGCGCCAGCAGCCAAGAGTTGTCCACAGGGAGCACTGAAGCTTTCTTT. This gives the protein CASSQELSTGSTEAFF.

This clonotype was detected only a few times. This chain uses TRBV18 with TRBJ2-1, with D perhaps matching TRBD1 or TRBD2 (5 bases each). From germline, CDR1 is KGHSH and CDR2 LQKENI. Trimming took 5 bases from V and 9 from J, leaving 14 bases between them. The CDR3 contains 13 residues. The CDR3 loop reads CASSSSGTPEQFF. CDR3 coding DNA: TGTGCCAGCTCATCATCAGGGACCCCTGAGCAGTTCTTC.

This clonotype was found a few times. The chain joins TRBV30 to TRBJ2-1, with D possibly called TRBD1 or TRBD2 (5 bases each). Germline V gene lookup returns CDR1 GTSNPN and CDR2 SVGIG (reference sequence). Deletions cut 3 bases from V and 9 bases from J, with 9 bases between. CDR3 size: 11 residues. The CDR3 DNA reads as TGTGCCTGGAGCCGAGGGGTTGAGCAGTTCTTC. This gives the protein CAWSRGVEQFF.

This clonotype was seen ten or more times. The chain employs TRBV19 and TRBJ2-6, with 7 bases identical to TRBD2. Unmatched junction bases numbered 9, after V lost 7 bases and J lost 0 bases. This CDR3 is built from 17 residues. CDR1 is LNHDA and CDR2 is SQIVND in the germline V gene (reference sequence). The CDR3, as DNA: TGTGCCAGTACATCCCGGGGGGTCAGCTCTGGGGCCAACGTCCTGACTTTC. As protein: CASTSRGVSSGANVLTF.

This clonotype was counted between two and nine times. The V gene is TRBV12-3 or TRBV12-4, the J gene TRBJ2-2; D perhaps matches TRBD2 (5 bases). V lost 2 bases, J lost 5 bases, and 15 bases lay in between. The length of the CDR3 is 16 residues. The CDR3 sequence is CASSLPHLGETGELFF. The CDR3 nucleotides are TGTGCCAGCAGTTTACCCCACCTCGGGGAAACCGGGGAGCTGTTTTTT.

The genes are TRBV18 and TRBJ1-1, with 7 nucleotides matching TRBD1. This CDR3 has 13 amino acids. The V gene's germline CDR1 is KGHSH and CDR2 LQKENI. V lost 3 bases and J lost 4; bases outside the gene matches: 2. The CDR3 is CASSPTGSTEAFF. The DNA for the CDR3 is TGTGCCAGCTCACCGACAGGGAGCACTGAAGCTTTCTTT.

This clonotype was picked up many times. The chain links TRBV15 to TRBJ1-5, with D uncertain. V lost 5 bases and J 5 bases, leaving 10 bases between the germline ends. CDR1 is LNHNV and CDR2 is YYDKDF in the germline V gene (reference sequence). The CDR3 is 13 amino acids. CDR3 sequence reads: CATSEELHQPQHF. As DNA, the CDR3 is TGTGCCACCAGCGAGGAGCTCCATCAGCCCCAGCATTTT.